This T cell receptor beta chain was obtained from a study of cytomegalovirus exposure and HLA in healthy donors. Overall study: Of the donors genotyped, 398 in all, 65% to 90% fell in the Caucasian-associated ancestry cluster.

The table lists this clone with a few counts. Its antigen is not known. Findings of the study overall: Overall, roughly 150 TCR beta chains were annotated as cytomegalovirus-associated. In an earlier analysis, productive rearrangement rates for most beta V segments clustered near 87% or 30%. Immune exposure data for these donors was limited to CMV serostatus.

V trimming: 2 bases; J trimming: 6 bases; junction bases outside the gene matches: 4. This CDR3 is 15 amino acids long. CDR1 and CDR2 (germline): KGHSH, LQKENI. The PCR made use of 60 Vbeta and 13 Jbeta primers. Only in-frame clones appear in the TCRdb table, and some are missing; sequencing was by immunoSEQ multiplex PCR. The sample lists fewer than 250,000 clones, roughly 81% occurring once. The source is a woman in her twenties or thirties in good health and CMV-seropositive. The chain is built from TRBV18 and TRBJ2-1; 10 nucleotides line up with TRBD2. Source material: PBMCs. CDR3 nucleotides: TGTGCCAGCTCACCAAGCGGGAGGGCCTTCAATGAGCAGTTCTTC. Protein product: CASSPSGRAFNEQFF.